This T cell receptor beta chain was profiled in a study of early T cells in non-severe SARS-CoV-2 infection. As for the study in general: Investigators sequenced bulk RNA drawn from unsorted whole blood, and chains remained unpaired. Findings of the study overall: Comparison of clonotypes with VDJdb favored anti-spike CD8 responses while missing private and CD4 specificities.

This clonotype was seen at least ten times. Its antigen is currently unknown. The CDR3 runs to 13 residues. V gave up 0 bases and J gave up 5 bases, with 7 bases separating them. CDR1 and CDR2 (germline): DFQATT, SNEGSKA (reference sequence). Unique molecular identifier tags were affixed to discrete cDNA molecules. Each CDR3 protein is one row after TCRdb ran MiXCR on the 5' RACE reads. Of about 26,000 distinct CDR3 sequences in the sample, 4% to 6% were seen once. Sequencing was carried out using whole blood. The sequence derives from an adult who was a healthcare worker with PCR-confirmed SARS-CoV-2 infection or an uninfected control (not recorded which). This sequence joins TRBV20-1 and TRBJ2-2; no clear D. CDR3: CSARDFGTGELFF. The CDR3 DNA follows: TGCAGTGCTAGAGATTTTGGTACCGGGGAGCTGTTTTTT.